In its sample, the clone carrying this T cell receptor (beta chain) was seen once. The antigen is not known. This sample is drawn from a study of cytomegalovirus exposure and HLA in healthy donors. Study results and caveats: TCR beta V- and J-gene trimming was later associated with a missense DCLRE1C variant.

The length of the CDR3 is 14 residues. The junction had 3 bases not matched to a gene; V was cut back by 2 bases and J by 3 bases. In germline, CDR1 is SGHNT, CDR2 YYREEE (reference sequence). PCR primers comprised 60 Vbeta and 13 Jbeta primers. Sequencing used immunoSEQ multiplex PCR; TCRdb keeps in-frame clones, though not all of them. The table includes 90,000 to 120,000 clones, around 78% detected once. Sequencing input: PBMCs. This rearrangement joins TRBV5-4 to TRBJ2-7; 9 bases are a match to TRBD1. The TCR originated in a man in his thirties or forties in good health and CMV-seronegative. The CDR3 here is CASSFTGGVYEQYF. The CDR3 DNA follows: TGTGCCAGCAGCTTTACAGGGGGCGTCTACGAGCAGTACTTC.